This T cell receptor (beta chain) was identified during a study of beta chain features in type 1 diabetes. The authors reverse transcribed all of the isolated RNA, so sequencing captured expressed TCRB transcripts. The method was immunoSEQ multiplex PCR; TCRdb's version includes in-frame clones alone and lacks a portion of them. The data contain hundreds of thousands of clones, 15% to 18% of them singletons. CDR3 size: 16 residues. Germline lookup yields CDR1 SGHRS and CDR2 YFSETQ. V was clipped by 0 bases and J by 3 bases; unmatched bases: 4. The V call is TRBV5-1, the J call TRBJ1-3, with 9 nucleotides matching TRBD1. The sequencing input was naive CD4+ T cells from blood. The sequence was collected from a young man in good health. CDR3 sequence (DNA): TGCGCCAGCAGCTTGGAGGGGACAGGGTATGGAAACACCATATATTTT. This codes for CASSLEGTGYGNTIYF.